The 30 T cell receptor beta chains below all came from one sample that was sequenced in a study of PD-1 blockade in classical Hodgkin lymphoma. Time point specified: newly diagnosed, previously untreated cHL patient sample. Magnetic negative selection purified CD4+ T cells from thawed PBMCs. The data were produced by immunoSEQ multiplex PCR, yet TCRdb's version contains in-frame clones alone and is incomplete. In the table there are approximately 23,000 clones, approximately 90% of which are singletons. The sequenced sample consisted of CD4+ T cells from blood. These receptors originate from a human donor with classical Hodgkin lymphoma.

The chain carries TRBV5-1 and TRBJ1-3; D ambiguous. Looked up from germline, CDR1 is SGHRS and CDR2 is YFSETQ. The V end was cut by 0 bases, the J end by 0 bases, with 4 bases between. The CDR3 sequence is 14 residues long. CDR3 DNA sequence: TGCGCCAGCAGCTTGGACAGCTCTGGAAACACCATATATTTT. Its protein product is CASSLDSSGNTIYF.

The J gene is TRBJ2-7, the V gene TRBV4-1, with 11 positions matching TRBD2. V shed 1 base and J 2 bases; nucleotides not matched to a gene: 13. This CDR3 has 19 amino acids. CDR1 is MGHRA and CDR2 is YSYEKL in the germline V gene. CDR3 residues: CASSQGPLAGGNGAYEQYF. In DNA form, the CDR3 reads TGCGCCAGCAGCCAAGGTCCGCTAGCGGGAGGCAACGGCGCCTACGAGCAGTACTTC.

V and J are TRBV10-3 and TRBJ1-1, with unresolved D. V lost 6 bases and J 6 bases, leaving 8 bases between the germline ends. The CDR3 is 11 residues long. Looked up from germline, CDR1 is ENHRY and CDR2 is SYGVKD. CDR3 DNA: TGTGCCATCAGGGAGCAGTCTGAAGCTTTCTTT. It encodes CAIREQSEAFF.

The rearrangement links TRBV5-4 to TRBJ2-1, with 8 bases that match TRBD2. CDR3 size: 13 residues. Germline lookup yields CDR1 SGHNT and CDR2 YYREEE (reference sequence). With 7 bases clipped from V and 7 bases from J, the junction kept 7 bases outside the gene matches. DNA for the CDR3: TGTGCCAGCGGCGGGACTAGTCGGAATGAGCAGTTCTTC. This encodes CASGGTSRNEQFF.

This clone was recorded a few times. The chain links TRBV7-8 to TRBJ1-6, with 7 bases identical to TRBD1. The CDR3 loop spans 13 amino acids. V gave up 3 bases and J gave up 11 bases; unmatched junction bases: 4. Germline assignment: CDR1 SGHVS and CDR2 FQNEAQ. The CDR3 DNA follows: TGTGCCAGCAGCTTTGACAGGGCTACACCCCTCCACTTT. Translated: CASSFDRATPLHF.

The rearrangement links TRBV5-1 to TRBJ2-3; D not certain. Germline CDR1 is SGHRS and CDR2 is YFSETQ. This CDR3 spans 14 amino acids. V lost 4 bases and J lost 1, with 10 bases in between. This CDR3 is CASSPNPGTDTQYF. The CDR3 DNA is TGCGCCAGCAGCCCCAACCCGGGCACAGATACGCAGTATTTT.

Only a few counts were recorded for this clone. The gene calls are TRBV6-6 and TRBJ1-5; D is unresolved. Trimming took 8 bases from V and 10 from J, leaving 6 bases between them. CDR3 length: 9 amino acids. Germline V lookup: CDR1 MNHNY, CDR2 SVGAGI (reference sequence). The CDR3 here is CASGQPQHF. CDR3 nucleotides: TGTGCCAGCGGTCAACCCCAGCATTTT.

CDR3 sequence reads: CASSRRGGGMTEAFF. CDR3 bases: TGTGCCAGCAGCCGGCGGGGGGGAGGAATGACTGAAGCTTTCTTT. J is TRBJ1-1 and V is TRBV6-5; D perhaps matches TRBD1 (5 bases). The CDR3 spans 15 residues. V shed 6 bases and J shed 5 bases, with 19 bases lying between them. Germline values: CDR1 MNHEY, CDR2 SVGAGI.

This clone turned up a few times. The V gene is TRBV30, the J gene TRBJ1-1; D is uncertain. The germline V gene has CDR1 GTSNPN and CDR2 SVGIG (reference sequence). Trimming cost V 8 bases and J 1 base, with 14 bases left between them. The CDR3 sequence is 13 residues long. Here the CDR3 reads CARTPRRNTEAFF. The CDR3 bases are TGTGCCCGAACCCCACGAAGGAACACTGAAGCTTTCTTT.

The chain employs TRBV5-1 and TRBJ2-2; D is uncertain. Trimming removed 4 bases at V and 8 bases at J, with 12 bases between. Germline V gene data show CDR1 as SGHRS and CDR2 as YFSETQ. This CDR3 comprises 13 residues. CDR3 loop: CASSLPAGGELFF. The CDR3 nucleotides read TGCGCCAGCAGCCTTCCAGCCGGGGGGGAGCTGTTTTTT.

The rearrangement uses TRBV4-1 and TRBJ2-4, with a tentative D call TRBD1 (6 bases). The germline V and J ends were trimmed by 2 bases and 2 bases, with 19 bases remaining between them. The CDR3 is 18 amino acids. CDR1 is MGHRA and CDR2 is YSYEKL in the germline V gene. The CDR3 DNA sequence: TGCGCCAGCAGCCAACTAGGAAGGGGGTATGAATCCAAAAACATTCAGTACTTC. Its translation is CASSQLGRGYESKNIQYF.

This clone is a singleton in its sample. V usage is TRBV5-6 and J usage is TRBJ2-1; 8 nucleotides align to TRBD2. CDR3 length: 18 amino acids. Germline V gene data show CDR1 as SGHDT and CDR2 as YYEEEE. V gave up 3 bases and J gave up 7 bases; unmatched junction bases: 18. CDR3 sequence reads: CASSSLREGVWKRNEQFF. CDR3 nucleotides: TGTGCCAGCAGCTCCCTTCGGGAGGGGGTGTGGAAAAGGAATGAGCAGTTCTTC.

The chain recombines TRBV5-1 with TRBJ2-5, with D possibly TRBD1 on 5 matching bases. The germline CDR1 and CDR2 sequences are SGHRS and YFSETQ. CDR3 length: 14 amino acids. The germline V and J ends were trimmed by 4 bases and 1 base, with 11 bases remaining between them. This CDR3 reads CASSRTGFQETQYF. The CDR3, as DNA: TGCGCCAGCAGCCGAACAGGATTCCAAGAGACCCAGTACTTC.

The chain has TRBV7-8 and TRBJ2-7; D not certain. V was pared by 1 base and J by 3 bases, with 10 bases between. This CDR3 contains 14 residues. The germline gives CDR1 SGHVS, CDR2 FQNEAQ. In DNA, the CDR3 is TGTGCCAGCAGCTTAGTTTCAGAGAACTACGAGCAGTACTTC. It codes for CASSLVSENYEQYF.

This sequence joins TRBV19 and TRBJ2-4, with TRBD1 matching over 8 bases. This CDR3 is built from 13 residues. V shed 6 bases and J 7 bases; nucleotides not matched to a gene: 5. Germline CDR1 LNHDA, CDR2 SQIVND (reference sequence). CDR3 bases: TGTGCCAGTAGCCCCAGGGGGCCCAACATTCAGTACTTC. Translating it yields CASSPRGPNIQYF.

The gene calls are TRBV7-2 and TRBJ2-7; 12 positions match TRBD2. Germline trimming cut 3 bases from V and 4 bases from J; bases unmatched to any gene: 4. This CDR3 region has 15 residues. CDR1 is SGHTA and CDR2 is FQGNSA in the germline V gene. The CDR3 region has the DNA TGTGCCAGCAGCTTGGCAACTAGCGGGGGGTACGAGCAGTACTTC. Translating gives CASSLATSGGYEQYF.

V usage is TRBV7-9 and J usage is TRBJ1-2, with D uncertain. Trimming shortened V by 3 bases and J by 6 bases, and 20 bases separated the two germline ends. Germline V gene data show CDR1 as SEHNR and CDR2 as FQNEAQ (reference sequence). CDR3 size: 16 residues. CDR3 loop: CASSFPLDYSLDGYTF. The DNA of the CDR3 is TGTGCCAGCAGCTTCCCTTTGGACTACTCCCTAGATGGCTACACCTTC.

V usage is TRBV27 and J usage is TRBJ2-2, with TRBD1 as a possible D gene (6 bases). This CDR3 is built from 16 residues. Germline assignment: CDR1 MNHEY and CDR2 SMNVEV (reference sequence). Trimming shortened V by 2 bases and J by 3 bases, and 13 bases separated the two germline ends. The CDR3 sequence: CASSLQGLGDTGELFF. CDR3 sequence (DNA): TGTGCCAGCAGTTTACAGGGGCTTGGTGACACCGGGGAGCTGTTTTTT.

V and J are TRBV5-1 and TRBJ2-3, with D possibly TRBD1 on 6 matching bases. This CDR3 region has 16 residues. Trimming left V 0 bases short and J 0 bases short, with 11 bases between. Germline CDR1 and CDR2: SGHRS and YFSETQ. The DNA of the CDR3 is TGCGCCAGCAGCTTGGAGGGGGAACCTAGCACAGATACGCAGTATTTT. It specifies CASSLEGEPSTDTQYF.

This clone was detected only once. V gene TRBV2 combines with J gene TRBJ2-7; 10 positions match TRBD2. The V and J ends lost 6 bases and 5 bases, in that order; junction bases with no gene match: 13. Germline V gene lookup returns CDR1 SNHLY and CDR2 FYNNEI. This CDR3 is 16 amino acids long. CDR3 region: CASSARNSGGSNEQYF. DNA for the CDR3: TGTGCCAGCAGCGCCAGGAATAGCGGGGGGAGTAACGAGCAGTACTTC.

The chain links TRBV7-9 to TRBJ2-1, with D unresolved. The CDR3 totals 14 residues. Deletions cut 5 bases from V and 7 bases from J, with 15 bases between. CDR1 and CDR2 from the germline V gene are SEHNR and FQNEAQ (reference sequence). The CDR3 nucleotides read TGTGCCAGCAGCGAGGTCCCCACGAATAATGAGCAGTTCTTC. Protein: CASSEVPTNNEQFF.

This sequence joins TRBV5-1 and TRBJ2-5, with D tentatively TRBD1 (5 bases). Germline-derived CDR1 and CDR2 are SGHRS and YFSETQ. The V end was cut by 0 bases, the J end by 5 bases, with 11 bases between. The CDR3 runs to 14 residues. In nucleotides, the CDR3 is TGCGCCAGCAGCTTGGGACAGACCAGGGAGACCCAGTACTTC. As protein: CASSLGQTRETQYF.

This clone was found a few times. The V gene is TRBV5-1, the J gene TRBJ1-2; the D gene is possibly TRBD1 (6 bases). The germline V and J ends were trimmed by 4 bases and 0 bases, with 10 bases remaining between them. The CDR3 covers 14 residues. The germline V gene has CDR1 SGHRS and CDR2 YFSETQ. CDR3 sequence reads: CASSKDSPNYGYTF. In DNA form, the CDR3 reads TGCGCCAGCAGCAAGGACAGTCCTAACTATGGCTACACCTTC.

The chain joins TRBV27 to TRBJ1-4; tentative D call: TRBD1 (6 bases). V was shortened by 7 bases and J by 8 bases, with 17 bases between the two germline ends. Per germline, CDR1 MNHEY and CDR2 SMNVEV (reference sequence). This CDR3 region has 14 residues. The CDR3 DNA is TGTGCCAGCAACGATACAGGGTTAGAGGAAAAACTGTTTTTT. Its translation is CASNDTGLEEKLFF.

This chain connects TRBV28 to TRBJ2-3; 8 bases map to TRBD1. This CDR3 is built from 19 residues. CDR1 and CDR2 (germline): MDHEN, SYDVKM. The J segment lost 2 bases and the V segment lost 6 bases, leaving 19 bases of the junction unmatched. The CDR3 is CASSLPMGFGQGFTDTQYF. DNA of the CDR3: TGTGCCAGCAGCCTCCCTATGGGTTTCGGACAGGGCTTCACAGATACGCAGTATTTT.

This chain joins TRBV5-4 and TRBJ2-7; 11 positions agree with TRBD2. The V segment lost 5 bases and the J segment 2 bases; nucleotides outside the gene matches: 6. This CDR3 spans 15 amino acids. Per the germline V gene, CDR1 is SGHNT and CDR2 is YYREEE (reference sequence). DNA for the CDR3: TGTGCCAGCAGTCGACTAGCGGGAAGTACCTACGAGCAGTACTTC. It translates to CASSRLAGSTYEQYF.

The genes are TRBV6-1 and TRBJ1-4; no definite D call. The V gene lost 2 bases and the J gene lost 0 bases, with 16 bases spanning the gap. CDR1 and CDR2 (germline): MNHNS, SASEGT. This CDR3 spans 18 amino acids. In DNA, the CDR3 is TGTGCCAGCAGTGAACATCCTCCACTATATGCAACTAATGAAAAACTGTTTTTT. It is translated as CASSEHPPLYATNEKLFF.

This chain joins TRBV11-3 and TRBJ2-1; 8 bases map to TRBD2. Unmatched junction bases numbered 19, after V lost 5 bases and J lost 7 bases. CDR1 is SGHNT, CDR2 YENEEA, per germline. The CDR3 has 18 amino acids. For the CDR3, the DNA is TGTGCCAGCAGCCCCTGGCCCCTAGCGGGCGGGCAGTCGAATGAGCAGTTCTTC. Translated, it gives CASSPWPLAGGQSNEQFF.

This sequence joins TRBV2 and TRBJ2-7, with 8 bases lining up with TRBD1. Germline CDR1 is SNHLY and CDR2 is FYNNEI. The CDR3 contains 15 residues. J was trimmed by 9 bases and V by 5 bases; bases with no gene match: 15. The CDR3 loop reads CASSPGTGPASRQYF. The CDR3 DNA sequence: TGTGCCAGCAGTCCAGGGACAGGCCCCGCGTCGCGGCAGTACTTC.

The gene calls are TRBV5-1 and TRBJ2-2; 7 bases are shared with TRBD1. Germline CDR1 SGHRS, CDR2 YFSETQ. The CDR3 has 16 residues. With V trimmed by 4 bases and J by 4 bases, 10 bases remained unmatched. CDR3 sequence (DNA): TGCGCCAGCAGCCTAAACAGACAGGGTATCACCGGGGAGCTGTTTTTT. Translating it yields CASSLNRQGITGELFF. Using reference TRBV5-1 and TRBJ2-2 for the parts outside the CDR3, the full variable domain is KAGVTQTPRYLIKTRGQQVTLSCSPISGHRSVSWYQQTPGQGLQFLFEYFSETQRNKGNFPGRFSGRQFSNSRSEMNVSTLELGDSALYLCASSLNRQGITGELFFGEGSRLTVL.